Described below is a single T cell receptor (beta chain) sequence and its context. What it binds is unknown. This CDR3 has 15 residues. Germline CDR1 DFQATT, CDR2 SNEGSKA (reference sequence). These data are taken from a study of human CD8 memory T cell subsets. The authors enriched total CD8+ T cells by negative magnetic separation. Duplicate vials holding roughly 160,000 sorted CD8+ T cells per subset yielded the RNA. The authors made TCR beta libraries using UMI-labeled 5' RACE. Authors' methods: Each TCR beta library had roughly 2,900 to 18,000 functional CDR3 beta clonotypes. No DNA is given; TCRdb re-called the 5' RACE reads and lists each CDR3 protein once. These V and J calls originate from TCRdb's pipeline instead of the authors' own analysis. This sample's table has 5,000 or so distinct CDR3 sequences. The study, taken as a whole, reports: Stem-like memory and precursor exhausted T cells, unlike effector memory cells, were similarly highly diverse.

The specimen sequenced was CD8+ effector memory T cells (TEM) sorted from PBMCs. Subset reported: effector memory CD8 T cells, CCR7- CD45RO+ CD95+. The TCR comes from a human donor in good health. J is TRBJ2-1 and V is TRBV20-1; TCRdb lists TRBD2, though no DNA is available to test this call. The CDR3 is CSASQPAGPYNEQFF.